This is a list of T cell receptor beta chains from one sample in a study of response to subunit inactivated influenza vaccine. TCRdb re-called the RT-PCR reads through MiXCR, storing one row per CDR3 protein. The sample holds 400,000 to 650,000 distinct CDR3 sequences, approximately 7.7% seen once. Source: PBMCs from blood, taken roughly 24 months after vaccination. The receptor source for this set is a man aged 45 to 70 who received an inactivated influenza vaccine. The CDR3 runs from the conserved cysteine through the conserved F or W. D genes are given only for firm matches.

d_gene: TRBD2
v_gene: TRBV20-1
CDR3aa: CSANRLAGEETQYF

d_gene: TRBD2
v_gene: TRBV3-1
CDR3aa: CASSRLPGLAGSTDTQYF

d_gene: .
v_gene: TRBV20-1
CDR3aa: CSLHRTDNTEAFF

d_gene: TRBD1
v_gene: TRBV29-1
CDR3aa: CSVGTGGADTQYF

d_gene: .
v_gene: TRBV7-2
CDR3aa: CASRGHTLTDTQYF

d_gene: .
v_gene: TRBV7-2
CDR3aa: CASSLEVTVNTEAFF

d_gene: TRBD2
v_gene: TRBV24-1
CDR3aa: CATSDPGPSGGASYNEQFF

d_gene: .
v_gene: TRBV28
CDR3aa: CASRTVNTGELFF

d_gene: TRBD2
v_gene: TRBV29-1
CDR3aa: CSVEERGYDTQYF

d_gene: .
v_gene: TRBV20-1
CDR3aa: CSARERLNTGELFF

d_gene: .
v_gene: TRBV7-2
CDR3aa: CASSQNGQPQHF

d_gene: .
v_gene: TRBV12-3/TRBV12-4
CDR3aa: CASSFWINTDTQYF

d_gene: .
v_gene: TRBV7-6
CDR3aa: CASSRTGTTNEKLFF

d_gene: TRBD1
v_gene: TRBV2
CDR3aa: CASSPQGDGYTF

d_gene: TRBD1
v_gene: TRBV7-2
CDR3aa: CASSWGQSDTEAFF

d_gene: .
v_gene: TRBV11-3
CDR3aa: CASSLDIGSSYNEQFF

d_gene: .
v_gene: TRBV21-1
CDR3aa: CASSKVRIAGPLTPSYNEQFF

d_gene: .
v_gene: TRBV7-9
CDR3aa: CASSLDSPGYEQYF

d_gene: .
v_gene: TRBV28
CDR3aa: CASSSYTEQYF

d_gene: TRBD2
v_gene: TRBV20-1
CDR3aa: CSARDPLAGSYEQYF

d_gene: .
v_gene: TRBV12-3/TRBV12-4
CDR3aa: CASSSEVGELFF

d_gene: .
v_gene: TRBV11-2
CDR3aa: CASSLEGAITEAFF

d_gene: .
v_gene: TRBV12-3/TRBV12-4
CDR3aa: CASSPAQETQYF

d_gene: .
v_gene: TRBV4-2
CDR3aa: CASSHRDIYLVGYTF

d_gene: .
v_gene: TRBV7-9
CDR3aa: CASSPTTQGTDTQYF

d_gene: .
v_gene: TRBV7-9
CDR3aa: CASSLPNLPYEQYF

d_gene: .
v_gene: TRBV7-9
CDR3aa: CASSPRTGLRETQYF

d_gene: TRBD1
v_gene: TRBV12-3/TRBV12-4
CDR3aa: CASSSQGEYTEAFF

d_gene: .
v_gene: TRBV7-2
CDR3aa: CASSLGTAGYGYTF

d_gene: .
v_gene: TRBV20-1
CDR3aa: CSARDRWGEAYGYTF

d_gene: .
v_gene: TRBV5-1
CDR3aa: CASSLVGQLEYEQYF

d_gene: .
v_gene: TRBV20-1
CDR3aa: CSARDQAGYARQPQHF

d_gene: TRBD2
v_gene: TRBV29-1
CDR3aa: CSGLAGFADTQYF

d_gene: TRBD1
v_gene: TRBV27
CDR3aa: CASSLQAGTGFYNEQFF

d_gene: TRBD2
v_gene: TRBV7-8
CDR3aa: CASSLRRLAATDTQYF

d_gene: .
v_gene: TRBV20-1
CDR3aa: CSARPTGFQETQYF

d_gene: .
v_gene: TRBV3-1
CDR3aa: CASSQGRYRYGYTF

d_gene: TRBD1
v_gene: TRBV4-3
CDR3aa: CASSQEPSTGVPEAFF

d_gene: .
v_gene: TRBV7-2
CDR3aa: CASSSRDNYNEQFF

d_gene: TRBD1
v_gene: TRBV19
CDR3aa: CASSPTHRGLAQETQYF

d_gene: TRBD2
v_gene: TRBV20-1
CDR3aa: CSAYGLAGGREQYF

d_gene: .
v_gene: TRBV5-4
CDR3aa: CASSSRELGPYEQYF

d_gene: .
v_gene: TRBV6-6
CDR3aa: CASSKDNEQFF

d_gene: TRBD2
v_gene: TRBV29-1
CDR3aa: CSVVPAGGRDTQYF

d_gene: TRBD1
v_gene: TRBV7-9
CDR3aa: CASSYRDRESGYTF